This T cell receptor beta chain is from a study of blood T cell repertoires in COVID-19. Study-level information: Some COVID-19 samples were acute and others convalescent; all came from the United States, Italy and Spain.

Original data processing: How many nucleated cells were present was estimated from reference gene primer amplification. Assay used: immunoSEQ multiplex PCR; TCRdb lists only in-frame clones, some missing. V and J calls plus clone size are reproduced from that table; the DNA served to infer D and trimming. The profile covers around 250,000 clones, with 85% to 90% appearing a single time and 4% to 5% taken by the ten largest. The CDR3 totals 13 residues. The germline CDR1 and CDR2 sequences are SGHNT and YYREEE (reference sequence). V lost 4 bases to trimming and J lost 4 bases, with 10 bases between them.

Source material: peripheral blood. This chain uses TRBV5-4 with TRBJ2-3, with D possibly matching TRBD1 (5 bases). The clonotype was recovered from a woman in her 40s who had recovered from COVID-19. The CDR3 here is CASSVPRADTQYF. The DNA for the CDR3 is TGTGCCAGCAGCGTCCCCAGGGCAGATACGCAGTATTTT.